The rows below give T cell receptor beta chains drawn from one sample of a study of neoadjuvant nivolumab and ipilimumab in lung cancer. Profiled with immunoSEQ multiplex PCR; TCRdb holds only in-frame clones, not every one. The sample includes more than 25,000 clones, about 76% seen only once; the top ten take roughly 18%. The material sequenced was tumor tissue, taken after neoadjuvant nivolumab, alone or with ipilimumab, at or shortly before surgery. All receptors derive from an adult with non-small cell lung cancer. Both conserved end residues are part of each CDR3. Fields, in order: V gene, clone size, D gene, J gene, CDR3 protein, CDR3 DNA. D genes are given only for firm matches. Where a row states a size, it is once, few, many or the class of an expanded clone; other rows omit it.

TRBV2	medium-sized	NA	TRBJ2-3	CASSLSTDTQYF	TGTGCCAGCAGCCTTAGCACAGATACGCAGTATTTT
TRBV18	few	TRBD2	TRBJ2-3	CASSPPGTSGTDTQYF	TGTGCCAGCTCACCTCCCGGGACTAGCGGCACAGATACGCAGTATTTT
TRBV18	NA	NA	TRBJ2-1	CASSPQGIGSYNEQFF	TGTGCCAGCTCACCACAGGGGATTGGGTCCTACAATGAGCAGTTCTTC
TRBV11-2	NA	TRBD1	TRBJ2-7	CASSPGQGIYEQYF	TGTGCCAGCAGCCCGGGACAGGGAATATACGAGCAGTACTTC
TRBV9	few	TRBD1	TRBJ1-1	CASSVGGRGVTEAFF	TGTGCCAGCAGCGTAGGCGGCAGGGGGGTGACTGAAGCTTTCTTT
TRBV18	NA	NA	TRBJ2-3	CASSPGTVAGDTQYF	TGTGCCAGCTCACCCGGGACGGTGGCAGGGGATACGCAGTATTTT
TRBV9	NA	NA	TRBJ2-7	CASSVATGPTYEQYF	TGTGCCAGCAGCGTAGCGACAGGCCCTACCTACGAGCAGTACTTC
TRBV9	NA	TRBD1	TRBJ2-2	CASSPTWTGNTGELFF	TGTGCCAGCAGCCCCACATGGACAGGAAACACCGGGGAGCTGTTTTTT
TRBV30	NA	TRBD1	TRBJ2-2	CAWRWTGGTGELFF	TGTGCCTGGAGATGGACAGGGGGGACCGGGGAGCTGTTTTTT
TRBV5-4	NA	TRBD2	TRBJ2-1	CASSFSGGAFGEQFF	TGTGCCAGCAGCTTCAGCGGGGGGGCCTTTGGTGAGCAGTTCTTC
TRBV14	NA	NA	TRBJ1-2	CASSQDQAGALYGYTF	TGTGCCAGCAGCCAAGACCAAGCGGGGGCTCTCTATGGCTACACCTTC
TRBV2	NA	TRBD2	TRBJ2-1	CASSTRATGGNEQFF	TGTGCCAGCAGTACCAGGGCAACGGGGGGCAATGAGCAGTTCTTC
TRBV11-2	NA	NA	TRBJ1-1	CASSLQTDTEAFF	TGTGCCAGCAGCTTACAGACAGACACTGAAGCTTTCTTT
TRBV7-2	NA	TRBD2	TRBJ2-1	CASTLLAGHYNEQFF	TGTGCCAGCACCCTTCTAGCGGGGCACTACAATGAGCAGTTCTTC
TRBV5-6	few	NA	TRBJ2-5	CASSFKGMEETQYF	TGTGCCAGCAGCTTCAAGGGGATGGAGGAGACCCAGTACTTC
TRBV28	NA	NA	TRBJ1-3	CASSTPQGYGSGNTIYF	TGTGCCAGCAGTACCCCACAGGGCTACGGCTCTGGAAACACCATATATTTT
TRBV7-3	NA	NA	TRBJ1-6	CASSPAGGGSPLHF	TGTGCCAGCAGCCCCGCGGGGGGGGGTTCACCCCTCCACTTT
TRBV7-8	NA	NA	TRBJ2-7	CASSLTNSYEQYF	TGTGCCAGCAGCTTAACCAACTCCTACGAGCAGTACTTC
TRBV19	NA	TRBD1	TRBJ2-6	CASSAGQGANVLTF	TGTGCCAGTAGTGCCGGACAGGGTGCCAACGTCCTGACTTTC
TRBV7-9	NA	NA	TRBJ2-3	CASSLPGADTQYF	TGTGCCAGCAGCTTACCGGGCGCGGATACGCAGTATTTT
TRBV7-9	NA	NA	TRBJ2-4	CASSFERENIQYF	TGTGCCAGCAGCTTTGAGAGAGAAAACATTCAGTACTTC
TRBV7-2	NA	NA	TRBJ1-1	CASSFSVNTEAFF	TGTGCCAGCAGCTTTTCAGTGAACACTGAAGCTTTCTTT
TRBV2	NA	NA	TRBJ2-5	CASSSAGWETQYF	TGTGCCAGCAGCTCGGCCGGGTGGGAGACCCAGTACTTC
TRBV10-2	NA	NA	TRBJ2-2	CASRGEPNTGELFF	TGCGCCAGCAGGGGGGAGCCGAACACCGGGGAGCTGTTTTTT
TRBV27	few	NA	TRBJ2-3	CASRDTQGDTQYF	TGTGCCAGCAGGGACACTCAGGGGGATACGCAGTATTTT
TRBV11-2	NA	NA	TRBJ2-5	CASSLDLRGQASVGETQYF	TGTGCCAGCAGCTTAGATCTCAGGGGACAAGCATCGGTCGGAGAGACCCAGTACTTC